A single sample is the source of the 28 T cell receptor beta chains below, sequenced in a study of identical twins. MiXCR, run by TCRdb on the 5' RACE reads, gives a single entry per CDR3 protein. The sample carries 400,000 to 650,000 distinct CDR3 sequences, 22% recorded once. This same sample was also taken into another study, of T cells expressing NK-cell markers.

Sequencing was done on a sample of CD4+ T cells sorted from blood. The receptor set was obtained from a young woman in good health.

The genes are TRBV12-3 or TRBV12-4 and TRBJ2-1, with 7 nucleotides matching TRBD2. V trimming: 6 bases; J trimming: 6 bases; junction bases outside the gene matches: 11. This CDR3 is built from 15 residues. CDR3 sequence (DNA): TGTGCCAGCAGACAAAGGAGCGGGACGGGCAATGAGCAGTTCTTC. It codes for CASRQRSGTGNEQFF.

The V gene is TRBV5-1, the J gene TRBJ2-5; D remains unclear. The ends were cut back, 0 bases at V and 5 bases at J, with 11 bases in the middle. CDR3 length: 14 residues. The germline V gene has CDR1 SGHRS and CDR2 YFSETQ. In DNA, the CDR3 is TGCGCCAGCAGCTTGGAGGTTCCCTTCGAGACCCAGTACTTC. It translates to CASSLEVPFETQYF.

The chain has TRBV20-1 and TRBJ2-5; possible D gene TRBD1, 7 bases. The germline gives CDR1 DFQATT, CDR2 SNEGSKA (reference sequence). V lost 5 bases and J lost 5, with 21 bases in between. There are 15 residues in the CDR3. The chain's CDR3 is CSALPHRTGGETQYF. The CDR3 nucleotides are TGCAGTGCTCTGCCCCACCGGACAGGAGGGGAGACCCAGTACTTC.

This rearrangement joins TRBV20-1 to TRBJ2-2; 7 nucleotides line up with TRBD1. This CDR3 region has 13 residues. CDR1 and CDR2 (germline): DFQATT, SNEGSKA (reference sequence). V shed 0 bases, J shed 7 bases, and the junction held 2 bases outside the gene matches. The CDR3 loop is CSARDAGGGELFF. The DNA of the CDR3 is TGCAGTGCTAGAGATGCAGGGGGCGGGGAGCTGTTTTTT.

This clonotype was picked up a small number of times. V gene TRBV5-6 combines with J gene TRBJ2-2; 14 bases align to TRBD2. There are 16 residues in the CDR3. Trimming cost V 3 bases and J 5 bases; bases outside gene matches: 3. From germline, CDR1 is SGHDT and CDR2 YYEEEE. The CDR3 DNA follows: TGTGCCAGCAGCTCACGACTAGCGGGAGGGACCGGGGAGCTGTTTTTT. Protein: CASSSRLAGGTGELFF.

V and J are TRBV7-2 and TRBJ1-6; unclear D gene. The germline CDR1 and CDR2 sequences are SGHTA and FQGNSA. V lost 1 base to trimming and J lost 13 bases, with 11 bases between them. This CDR3 has 13 residues. The CDR3 spells CASSLDRTVPLHF. Written as DNA, the CDR3 is TGTGCCAGCAGCTTAGACCGGACTGTCCCCCTCCACTTT.

The chain couples TRBV11-3 to TRBJ2-1; 14 bases map to TRBD2. Trimming at V came to 2 bases and at J to 9 bases, leaving 3 bases not matched to a gene. The CDR3 covers 15 residues. Looked up from germline, CDR1 is SGHNT and CDR2 is YENEEA. Written as DNA, the CDR3 is TGTGCCAGCAGCTTAAGGACTAGCGGGGGGTTTGAGCAGTTCTTC. Translating it yields CASSLRTSGGFEQFF.

The J gene is TRBJ2-1, the V gene TRBV5-4, with D possibly being TRBD2 (6 bases). Germline CDR1 and CDR2: SGHNT and YYREEE (reference sequence). The V end was cut by 6 bases, the J end by 3 bases, with 10 bases between. The CDR3 extends over 13 amino acids. For the CDR3, the DNA is TGTGCCAGCAATGGCGGGAACTACAATGAGCAGTTCTTC. Residues: CASNGGNYNEQFF. Variable domain in full (rest from reference TRBV5-4 and TRBJ2-1): ETGVTQSPTHLIKTRGQQVTLRCSSQSGHNTVSWYQQALGQGPQFIFQYYREEENGRGNFPPRFSGLQFPNYSSELNVNALELDDSALYLCASNGGNYNEQFFGPGTRLTVL.

This clonotype was found a few times. This chain connects TRBV9 to TRBJ2-5, with unresolved D. This CDR3 is built from 17 residues. The germline gives CDR1 SGDLS, CDR2 YYNGEE. The ends were cut back, 0 bases at V and 0 bases at J, with 15 bases in the middle. The CDR3 loop is CASSVDRSSSDQETQYF. In DNA, the CDR3 is TGTGCCAGCAGCGTAGATAGGAGCTCCTCGGACCAAGAGACCCAGTACTTC.

The chain is built from TRBV20-1 and TRBJ2-3, with no clear D. Germline CDR1 and CDR2: DFQATT and SNEGSKA (reference sequence). Between the trimmed V and J ends, which lost 6 bases and 0 bases, there was a span of 13 bases. This CDR3 is built from 14 residues. CDR3: CSAHLGGSTDTQYF. CDR3 DNA sequence: TGCAGTGCACACCTAGGTGGGAGCACAGATACGCAGTATTTT.

This chain joins TRBV5-1 and TRBJ2-7, with 9 bases lining up with TRBD2. V lost 4 bases, J lost 5 bases, and 16 bases stayed unmatched. CDR3 length: 17 residues. CDR1 is SGHRS and CDR2 is YFSETQ in the germline V gene. The CDR3, as DNA: TGCGCCAGCAGCACTAGGTCGTCGCTAGCGGGAAGGGACGAGCAGTACTTC. It is translated as CASSTRSSLAGRDEQYF.

This clonotype was seen only a few times. V gene TRBV14 combines with J gene TRBJ1-1, with no clear D. The CDR3 totals 13 residues. V gave up 2 bases and J gave up 8 bases, with 12 bases separating them. CDR1 is SGHDN, CDR2 FVKESK, per germline. The CDR3 DNA reads TGTGCCAGCAGCCAATTTACTGCTGGCGAAGCTTTCTTT. Protein sequence: CASSQFTAGEAFF.

This clonotype was recorded many times. V and J are TRBV7-9 and TRBJ1-5; TRBD1 might be the D (5 bases). Trimming shortened V by 2 bases and J by 0 bases, and 5 bases separated the two germline ends. The CDR3 has 14 residues. The germline gives CDR1 SEHNR, CDR2 FQNEAQ (reference sequence). The DNA of the CDR3 is TGTGCCAGCAGCTTAAGGGGTAGCAATCAGCCCCAGCATTTT. It specifies CASSLRGSNQPQHF.

There are a few counts of this clonotype. The chain recombines TRBV7-3 with TRBJ2-3, with 9 bases that match TRBD2. V shed 5 bases and J 6 bases; nucleotides not matched to a gene: 21. The germline gives CDR1 SGHTA, CDR2 FQGTGA. The CDR3 has 19 amino acids. The CDR3 DNA follows: TGTGCCAGCAGCCCCGGGGGCGGGACTAGCACCTACGACGCGGATACGCAGTATTTT. Its translation is CASSPGGGTSTYDADTQYF.

J is TRBJ1-1 and V is TRBV4-3; a possible D gene is TRBD1 (5 bases). Germline CDR1 LGHNA, CDR2 YSLEER. This CDR3 is built from 14 residues. V was shortened by 3 bases and J by 4 bases, with 12 bases between the two germline ends. CDR3 sequence: CASSHSRETTEAFF. DNA for the CDR3: TGCGCCAGCAGCCACTCCAGGGAGACCACTGAAGCTTTCTTT.

The chain carries TRBV7-9 and TRBJ2-3; D is perhaps TRBD1 (5 bases). The CDR3 runs to 13 residues. Looked up from germline, CDR1 is SEHNR and CDR2 is FQNEAQ (reference sequence). Between the trimmed V and J ends, which lost 5 bases and 3 bases, there was a span of 9 bases. The CDR3 spells CASSTTATDTQYF. CDR3 DNA sequence: TGTGCCAGCAGCACGACAGCTACAGATACGCAGTATTTT. The entire variable domain, with the rest obtained from reference TRBV7-9 and TRBJ2-3, is as follows: DTGVSQNPRHKITKRGQNVTFRCDPISEHNRLYWYRQTLGQGPEFLTYFQNEAQLEKSRLLSDRFSAERPKGSFSTLEIQRTEQGDSAMYLCASSTTATDTQYFGPGTRLTVL.

V usage is TRBV30 and J usage is TRBJ2-4; no clear D gene. The V gene's germline CDR1 is GTSNPN and CDR2 SVGIG (reference sequence). V gave up 2 bases and J gave up 2 bases, with 7 bases separating them. The CDR3 loop spans 13 amino acids. The CDR3 region has the DNA TGTGCCTGGAGTCCCGGGCCCAAAAACATTCAGTACTTC. It codes for CAWSPGPKNIQYF.

This clonotype was counted between two and nine times. This rearrangement joins TRBV20-1 to TRBJ1-5; D remains ambiguous. The CDR3 is 15 residues long. Germline V gives CDR1 DFQATT, CDR2 SNEGSKA (reference sequence). V was clipped by 2 bases and J by 6 bases, with 17 bases between them. This CDR3 reads CSARRVSVLRQPQHF. The CDR3, as DNA: TGCAGTGCTAGAAGGGTTTCGGTCCTCCGTCAGCCCCAGCATTTT.

J is TRBJ2-3 and V is TRBV6-2 or TRBV6-3, with 8 nucleotides matching TRBD2. The CDR3 runs to 16 residues. In germline, CDR1 is MNHEY, CDR2 SVGEGT. The trim removed 2 bases at V and 3 bases at J, leaving 7 bases unmatched. The CDR3: CASSYPGLAITDTQYF. CDR3 nucleotide sequence: TGTGCCAGCAGTTACCCCGGACTAGCAATAACAGATACGCAGTATTTT.

This clonotype has more than one count but fewer than ten. The chain combines TRBV3-1 with TRBJ2-5; TRBD1 matches at 8 bases. The CDR3 is made up of 15 amino acids. Germline assignment: CDR1 LGHDT and CDR2 YNNKEL (reference sequence). V was clipped by 2 bases and J by 7 bases; unmatched bases: 9. The CDR3 region is CASSQRSGGAGTQYF. CDR3 DNA sequence: TGTGCCAGCAGCCAACGCTCAGGGGGCGCGGGGACCCAGTACTTC.

This clonotype was detected a few times. The V and J genes are TRBV15 and TRBJ2-7; 9 bases align to TRBD1. The CDR3 loop spans 15 amino acids. Germline V gene lookup returns CDR1 LNHNV and CDR2 YYDKDF (reference sequence). V shed 5 bases and J 1 base; nucleotides not matched to a gene: 6. The CDR3 is CATSVDRGTSYEQYF. The CDR3 nucleotides are TGTGCCACCAGCGTCGACAGGGGGACGTCCTACGAGCAGTACTTC.

This clonotype was seen a few times. The chain uses TRBV28 and TRBJ2-1; 10 bases map to TRBD1. This CDR3 contains 14 residues. Germline values: CDR1 MDHEN, CDR2 SYDVKM. Trimming cost V 5 bases and J 13 bases; bases outside gene matches: 11. CDR3 loop: CASSQGPGTGDQFF. The CDR3 DNA reads as TGTGCCAGCAGTCAAGGGCCCGGGACAGGGGACCAGTTCTTC.

This clonotype was counted a few times. The V gene is TRBV7-2, the J gene TRBJ2-7, with 11 bases matching TRBD2. This CDR3 is 16 amino acids long. Germline trimming cut 5 bases from V and 3 bases from J; bases unmatched to any gene: 9. Germline V gene sequence: CDR1 SGHTA, CDR2 FQGNSA. The CDR3, as DNA: TGTGCCAGCAGCCCTCTAGCGGGAGGTTCCTTCTACGAGCAGTACTTC. Its protein is CASSPLAGGSFYEQYF.

The chain carries TRBV6-2 or TRBV6-3 and TRBJ2-7; D gene ambiguous. V lost 0 bases, J lost 2 bases, and 5 bases lay in between. Germline V CDR1 and CDR2: MNHEY, SVGEGT. The CDR3 sequence is 13 residues long. The CDR3 reads CASSYSGPYEQYF. DNA of the CDR3: TGTGCCAGCAGTTACTCCGGACCCTACGAGCAGTACTTC.

The sample holds a few counts of this clonotype. This chain links TRBV5-1 with TRBJ2-1; the D gene is possibly TRBD2 (5 bases). The germline V gene has CDR1 SGHRS and CDR2 YFSETQ. The CDR3 totals 17 residues. The germline V and J ends were trimmed by 2 bases and 8 bases, with 23 bases remaining between them. As DNA, the CDR3 is TGCGCCAGCAGCTTCTCCCGGCTAGTGGCGGGTGGTGATGAGCAGTTCTTC. This translates into CASSFSRLVAGGDEQFF.

The CDR3 protein is CSARTDAQGTQYF. CDR3 nucleotide sequence: TGCAGTGCTCGGACGGACGCTCAGGGTACGCAGTATTTT. V usage is TRBV20-1 and J usage is TRBJ2-3; possibly TRBD1 for D (5 bases). With 5 bases removed from V and 8 bases from J, the gap between germline ends came to 17 bases. CDR1 and CDR2 (germline): DFQATT, SNEGSKA (reference sequence). The CDR3 totals 13 residues.

The chain couples TRBV29-1 to TRBJ2-5; 11 nucleotides agree with TRBD2. Germline V gene sequence: CDR1 SQVTM, CDR2 ANQGSEA. V shed 2 bases and J 5 bases; nucleotides not matched to a gene: 7. CDR3 size: 15 residues. The CDR3 loop is CSVERLASGGETQYF. The CDR3 DNA reads as TGCAGCGTTGAACGCTTGGCTAGCGGGGGGGAGACCCAGTACTTC.

In its sample, this clonotype was seen a few times. The genes are TRBV12-3 or TRBV12-4 and TRBJ2-4; D not certain. The CDR3 spans 13 residues. V lost 5 bases and J lost 8, with 13 bases in between. The chain's CDR3 is CASSMLGPHIQYF. The CDR3 nucleotides are TGTGCCAGCAGTATGCTGGGCCCACACATTCAGTACTTC.